This TCR beta chain was found in a study of cytomegalovirus exposure and HLA in healthy donors. Notes on the study in general: The presence/absence work took it that sequencing depth was about the same across donors. Later examination showed HLA-associated TCR beta chains had greater clonal expansion than equally common others.

The primer mix had 60 Vbeta and 13 Jbeta primers. Libraries were prepared by immunoSEQ multiplex PCR; TCRdb keeps only in-frame clonotypes and omits some of them. The top ten hold 5.5% of the sample, which has around 130,000 clones, around 8.5% seen once. V lost 4 bases to trimming and J lost 4 bases; unmatched junction nucleotides: 3. Germline-derived CDR1 and CDR2 are SGHDN and FVKESK. CDR3 size: 13 residues. Only a few counts were recorded for this clone. Antigen: not known. The sequence was obtained from a man aged 40-49 years in good health and CMV-seronegative. The sequencing sample was made of PBMCs. This rearrangement joins TRBV14 to TRBJ1-2, with TRBD1 matching 7 bases. CDR3 DNA: TGTGCCAGCAGCCGGGACAGCTTCTATGGCTACACCTTC. Protein product: CASSRDSFYGYTF.